The 11 T cell receptor beta chains below all came from one sample that was sequenced in a study of blood T cell repertoires in COVID-19. This table comes from immunoSEQ multiplex PCR, and its TCRdb copy is limited to in-frame clones, with some not included. The data show a few hundred thousand clones, with 80% to 90% seen just once and more than 8.5% held by the top ten. Sequenced material: peripheral blood. The receptor set was obtained from a woman in her 70s with COVID-19, enrolled during active disease.

J is TRBJ1-6 and V is TRBV6-5; D is undetermined. From germline, CDR1 is MNHEY and CDR2 SVGAGI. The CDR3 sequence is 11 residues long. V dropped 7 bases and J dropped 7 bases, with 5 bases sitting between them. The CDR3 protein is CASKSNSPLHF. The CDR3 DNA sequence: TGTGCCAGCAAGAGCAATTCACCCCTCCACTTT.

This chain joins TRBV19 and TRBJ2-5; the D gene is possibly TRBD2 (6 bases). V lost 3 bases, J lost 4 bases, and 9 bases lay in between. CDR1 LNHDA and CDR2 SQIVND come from the germline V gene (reference sequence). The length of the CDR3 is 13 residues. Written as DNA, the CDR3 is TGTGCCAGTAGTATTGGGGGGATAGAGACCCAGTACTTC. This translates into CASSIGGIETQYF.

This clone showed up just once. The genes are TRBV30 and TRBJ2-5, with 12 nucleotides matching TRBD1. The V gene end was trimmed by 1 base and the J gene end by 5 bases; junction bases not matched to a gene: 5. Germline values: CDR1 GTSNPN, CDR2 SVGIG (reference sequence). The CDR3 extends over 15 amino acids. The CDR3 loop is CAWSAGTGGWETQYF. The CDR3 DNA reads TGTGCCTGGAGTGCCGGGACAGGGGGCTGGGAGACCCAGTACTTC.

The rearrangement links TRBV28 to TRBJ2-7, with D perhaps matching TRBD2 (7 bases). Germline V lookup: CDR1 MDHEN, CDR2 SYDVKM. The CDR3 sequence is 17 residues long. Trimming took 1 base from V and 2 from J, leaving 18 bases between them. Here the CDR3 DNA reads TGTGCCAGCAGTTTATCGGGGGGCCACACAATAACCTACGAGCAGTACTTC. Its protein is CASSLSGGHTITYEQYF. The entire variable domain, with the rest obtained from reference TRBV28 and TRBJ2-7, is as follows: DVKVTQSSRYLVKRTGEKVFLECVQDMDHENMFWYRQDPGLGLRLIYFSYDVKMKEKGDIPEGYSVSREKKERFSLILESASTNQTSMYLCASSLSGGHTITYEQYFGPGTRLTVT.

This clone appeared a few times. The chain joins TRBV14 to TRBJ2-7; TRBD1 aligns across 10 bases. This CDR3 is 16 amino acids long. Germline V gene lookup returns CDR1 SGHDN and CDR2 FVKESK. Trimming removed 1 base from V and 2 bases from J; junction bases left unmatched: 5. The CDR3 nucleotides are TGTGCCAGCAGCCAAGGTCCGGGACAGGGGACCTACGAGCAGTACTTC. Translating it yields CASSQGPGQGTYEQYF.

CDR3 nucleotide sequence: TGTGCCAGCAGTGAGGGAGGGGCCTACGAGCAGTACTTC. This gives the protein CASSEGGAYEQYF. The J gene is TRBJ2-7, the V gene TRBV28; TRBD2 matches at 7 bases. Germline V gives CDR1 MDHEN, CDR2 SYDVKM. The junction had 3 bases not matched to a gene; V was cut back by 5 bases and J by 2 bases. The CDR3 contains 13 residues.

This clone was recorded once. The rearrangement uses TRBV28 and TRBJ1-5; TRBD1 matches 7 bases. Per germline, CDR1 MDHEN and CDR2 SYDVKM. This CDR3 spans 14 amino acids. The ends lost 7 bases at V and 6 bases at J; junction bases unmatched: 9. The CDR3 coding sequence is TGTGCCAGCACAACCGACAGGGCTCCTCAGCCCCAGCATTTT. Its translation is CASTTDRAPQPQHF.

This clone was picked up one time. The chain joins TRBV6-5 to TRBJ1-1; D is unresolved. The germline V gene encodes CDR1 MNHEY and CDR2 SVGAGI. With 5 bases removed from V and 1 base from J, the gap between germline ends came to 8 bases. CDR3 length: 13 residues. CDR3 in DNA: TGTGCCAGCAGTAACAAACCGAACACTGAAGCTTTCTTT. This sequence encodes CASSNKPNTEAFF.

The chain links TRBV7-2 to TRBJ1-5; TRBD1 matches at 9 bases. CDR3 length: 15 residues. Germline lookup yields CDR1 SGHTA and CDR2 FQGNSA. Unmatched junction bases numbered 4, after V lost 5 bases and J lost 2 bases. The CDR3 bases are TGTGCCAGCAGCATCCGGACAGGGGGCAATCAGCCCCAGCATTTT. It specifies CASSIRTGGNQPQHF.

This rearrangement joins TRBV19 to TRBJ2-1; 7 bases are a match to TRBD2. The germline gives CDR1 LNHDA, CDR2 SQIVND (reference sequence). With 2 bases clipped from V and 1 base from J, the junction kept 5 bases outside the gene matches. CDR3 size: 16 residues. This CDR3 reads CASSIFRGSSYNEQFF. CDR3 coding DNA: TGTGCCAGTAGTATATTTCGCGGGAGTTCCTACAATGAGCAGTTCTTC. Full variable domain (rest looked up from reference TRBV19 and TRBJ2-1): DGGITQSPKYLFRKEGQNVTLSCEQNLNHDAMYWYRQDPGQGLRLIYYSQIVNDFQKGDIAEGYSVSREKKESFPLTVTSAQKNPTAFYLCASSIFRGSSYNEQFFGPGTRLTVL.

The rearrangement uses TRBV18 and TRBJ1-5; 9 bases match TRBD1. J was trimmed by 3 bases and V by 5 bases; bases with no gene match: 2. There are 14 residues in the CDR3. Germline CDR1 is KGHSH and CDR2 is LQKENI. CDR3 residues: CASSRQGVNQPQHF. CDR3 sequence (DNA): TGTGCCAGCTCAAGACAGGGGGTCAATCAGCCCCAGCATTTT.